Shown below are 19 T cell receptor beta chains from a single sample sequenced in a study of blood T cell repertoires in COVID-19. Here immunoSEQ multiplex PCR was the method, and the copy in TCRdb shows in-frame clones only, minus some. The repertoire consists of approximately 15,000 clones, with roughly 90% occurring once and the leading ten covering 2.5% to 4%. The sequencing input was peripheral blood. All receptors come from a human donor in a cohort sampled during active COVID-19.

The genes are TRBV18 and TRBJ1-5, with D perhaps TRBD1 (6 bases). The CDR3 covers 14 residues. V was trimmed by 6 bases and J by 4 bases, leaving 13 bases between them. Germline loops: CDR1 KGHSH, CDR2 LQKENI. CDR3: CASSFGQSNQPQHF. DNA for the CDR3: TGTGCCAGCTCGTTTGGACAGTCGAATCAGCCCCAGCATTTT.

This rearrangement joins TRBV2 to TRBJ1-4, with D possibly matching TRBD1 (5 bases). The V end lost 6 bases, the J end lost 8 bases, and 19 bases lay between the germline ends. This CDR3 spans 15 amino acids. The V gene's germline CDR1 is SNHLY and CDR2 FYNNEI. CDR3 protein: CASSKSRVGGEKLFF. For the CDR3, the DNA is TGTGCCAGCAGCAAGTCTCGGGTTGGGGGGGAAAAACTGTTTTTT.

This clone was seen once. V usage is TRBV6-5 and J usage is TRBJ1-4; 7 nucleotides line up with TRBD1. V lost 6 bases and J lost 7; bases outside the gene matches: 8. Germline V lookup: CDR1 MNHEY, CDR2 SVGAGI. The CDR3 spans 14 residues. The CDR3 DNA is TGTGCCAGCAGATCGACAGGGTCACCTGAAAAACTGTTTTTT. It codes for CASRSTGSPEKLFF.

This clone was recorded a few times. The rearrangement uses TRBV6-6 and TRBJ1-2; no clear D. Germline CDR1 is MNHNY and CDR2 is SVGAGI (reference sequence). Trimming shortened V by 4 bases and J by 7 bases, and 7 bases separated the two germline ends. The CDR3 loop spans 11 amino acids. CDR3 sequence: CASSSSPGYTF. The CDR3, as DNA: TGTGCCAGCAGTTCTTCCCCTGGCTACACCTTC.

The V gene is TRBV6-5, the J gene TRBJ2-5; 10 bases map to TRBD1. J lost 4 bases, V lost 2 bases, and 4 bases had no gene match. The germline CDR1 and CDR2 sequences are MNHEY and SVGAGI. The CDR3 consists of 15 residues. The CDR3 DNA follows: TGTGCCAGCAGTTACACGGGACAGGGGTCAGAGACCCAGTACTTC. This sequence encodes CASSYTGQGSETQYF.

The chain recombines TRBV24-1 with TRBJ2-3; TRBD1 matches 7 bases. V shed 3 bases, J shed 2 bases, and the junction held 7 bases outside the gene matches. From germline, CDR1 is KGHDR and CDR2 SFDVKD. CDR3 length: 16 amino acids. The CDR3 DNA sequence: TGTGCCACCAGTGATGCCGGACAGGCAGACACAGATACGCAGTATTTT. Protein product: CATSDAGQADTDTQYF.

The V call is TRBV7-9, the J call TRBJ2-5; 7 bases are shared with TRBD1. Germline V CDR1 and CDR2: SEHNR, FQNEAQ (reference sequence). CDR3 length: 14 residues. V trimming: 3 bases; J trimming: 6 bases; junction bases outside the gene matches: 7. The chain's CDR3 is CASSFRQGAQTQYF. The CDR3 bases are TGTGCCAGCAGCTTTAGACAGGGTGCCCAGACCCAGTACTTC.

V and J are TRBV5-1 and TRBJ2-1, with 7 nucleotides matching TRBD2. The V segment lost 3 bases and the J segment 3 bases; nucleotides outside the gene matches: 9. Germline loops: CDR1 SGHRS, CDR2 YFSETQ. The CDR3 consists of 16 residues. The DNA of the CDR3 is TGCGCCAGCAGCTCGCCGACTAGCACTGACTACAATGAGCAGTTCTTC. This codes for CASSSPTSTDYNEQFF.

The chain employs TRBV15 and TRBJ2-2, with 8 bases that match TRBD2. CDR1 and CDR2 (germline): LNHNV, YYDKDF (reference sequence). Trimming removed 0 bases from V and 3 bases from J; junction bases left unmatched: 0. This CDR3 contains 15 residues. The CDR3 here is CATSRDSGDTGELFF. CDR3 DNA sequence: TGTGCCACCAGCAGAGATAGCGGGGACACCGGGGAGCTGTTTTTT.

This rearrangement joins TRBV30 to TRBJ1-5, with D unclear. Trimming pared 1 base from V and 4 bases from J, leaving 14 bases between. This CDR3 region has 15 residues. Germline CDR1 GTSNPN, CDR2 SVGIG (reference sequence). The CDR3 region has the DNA TGTGCCTGGAGTGACCTGTGGGAGGGAAATCAGCCCCAGCATTTT. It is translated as CAWSDLWEGNQPQHF.

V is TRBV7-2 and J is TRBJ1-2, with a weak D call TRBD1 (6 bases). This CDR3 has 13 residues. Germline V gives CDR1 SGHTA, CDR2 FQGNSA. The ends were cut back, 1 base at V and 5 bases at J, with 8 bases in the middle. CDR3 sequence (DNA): TGTGCCAGCAGCTTAGTCCAGGGGTATGGCTACACCTTC. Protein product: CASSLVQGYGYTF.

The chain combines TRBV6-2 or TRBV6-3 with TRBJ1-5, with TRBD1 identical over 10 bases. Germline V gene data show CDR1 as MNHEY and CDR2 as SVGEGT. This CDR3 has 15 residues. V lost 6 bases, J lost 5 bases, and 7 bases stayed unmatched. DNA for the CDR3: TGTGCCAGCAGCCCGGGACAGGGGTGGGATCAGCCCCAGCATTTT. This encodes CASSPGQGWDQPQHF.

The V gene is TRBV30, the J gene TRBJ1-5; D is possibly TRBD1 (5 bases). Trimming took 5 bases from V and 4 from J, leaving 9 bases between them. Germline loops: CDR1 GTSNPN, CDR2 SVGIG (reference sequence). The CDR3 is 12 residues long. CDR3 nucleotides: TGTGCCTGGGACAGTGGGAATCAGCCCCAGCATTTT. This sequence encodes CAWDSGNQPQHF.

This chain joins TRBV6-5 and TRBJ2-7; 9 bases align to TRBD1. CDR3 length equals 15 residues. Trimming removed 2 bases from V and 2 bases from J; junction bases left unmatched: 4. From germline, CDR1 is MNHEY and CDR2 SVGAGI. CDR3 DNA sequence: TGTGCCAGCAGTTACATGGACAGGGGACCCTACGAGCAGTACTTC. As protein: CASSYMDRGPYEQYF.

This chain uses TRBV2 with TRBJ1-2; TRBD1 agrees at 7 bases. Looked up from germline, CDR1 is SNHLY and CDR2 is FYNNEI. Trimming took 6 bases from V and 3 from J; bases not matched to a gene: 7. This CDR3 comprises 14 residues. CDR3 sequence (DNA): TGTGCCAGCAGGCGAGGGGGCGCAGACTATGGCTACACCTTC. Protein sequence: CASRRGGADYGYTF.

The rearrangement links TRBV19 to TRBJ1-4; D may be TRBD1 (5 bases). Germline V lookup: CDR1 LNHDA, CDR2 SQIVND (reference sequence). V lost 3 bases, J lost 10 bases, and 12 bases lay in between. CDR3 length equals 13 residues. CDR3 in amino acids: CASSMGNGGKLFF. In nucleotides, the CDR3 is TGTGCCAGTAGTATGGGGAACGGGGGAAAACTGTTTTTT.

The CDR3 region is CASSDDRTSYNEQFF. The CDR3 region has the DNA TGTGCCAGCAGTGACGACAGGACGTCCTACAATGAGCAGTTCTTC. V and J are TRBV28 and TRBJ2-1; D is perhaps TRBD1 (6 bases). The CDR3 contains 15 residues. V was cut by 5 bases and J by 1 base, with 12 bases left in between. Germline CDR1 and CDR2: MDHEN and SYDVKM.

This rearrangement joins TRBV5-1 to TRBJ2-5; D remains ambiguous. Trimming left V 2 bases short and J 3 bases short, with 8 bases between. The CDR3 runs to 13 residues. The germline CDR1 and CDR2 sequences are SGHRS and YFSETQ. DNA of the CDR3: TGCGCCAGCAGCTTCCAGGTCGAAGAGACCCAGTACTTC. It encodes CASSFQVEETQYF.

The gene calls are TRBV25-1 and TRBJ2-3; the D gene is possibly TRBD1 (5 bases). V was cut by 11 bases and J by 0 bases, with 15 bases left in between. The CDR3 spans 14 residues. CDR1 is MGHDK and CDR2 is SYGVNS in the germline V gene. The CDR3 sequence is CAARGSASTDTQYF. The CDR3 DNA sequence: TGTGCCGCTAGGGGCAGCGCTAGCACAGATACGCAGTATTTT.